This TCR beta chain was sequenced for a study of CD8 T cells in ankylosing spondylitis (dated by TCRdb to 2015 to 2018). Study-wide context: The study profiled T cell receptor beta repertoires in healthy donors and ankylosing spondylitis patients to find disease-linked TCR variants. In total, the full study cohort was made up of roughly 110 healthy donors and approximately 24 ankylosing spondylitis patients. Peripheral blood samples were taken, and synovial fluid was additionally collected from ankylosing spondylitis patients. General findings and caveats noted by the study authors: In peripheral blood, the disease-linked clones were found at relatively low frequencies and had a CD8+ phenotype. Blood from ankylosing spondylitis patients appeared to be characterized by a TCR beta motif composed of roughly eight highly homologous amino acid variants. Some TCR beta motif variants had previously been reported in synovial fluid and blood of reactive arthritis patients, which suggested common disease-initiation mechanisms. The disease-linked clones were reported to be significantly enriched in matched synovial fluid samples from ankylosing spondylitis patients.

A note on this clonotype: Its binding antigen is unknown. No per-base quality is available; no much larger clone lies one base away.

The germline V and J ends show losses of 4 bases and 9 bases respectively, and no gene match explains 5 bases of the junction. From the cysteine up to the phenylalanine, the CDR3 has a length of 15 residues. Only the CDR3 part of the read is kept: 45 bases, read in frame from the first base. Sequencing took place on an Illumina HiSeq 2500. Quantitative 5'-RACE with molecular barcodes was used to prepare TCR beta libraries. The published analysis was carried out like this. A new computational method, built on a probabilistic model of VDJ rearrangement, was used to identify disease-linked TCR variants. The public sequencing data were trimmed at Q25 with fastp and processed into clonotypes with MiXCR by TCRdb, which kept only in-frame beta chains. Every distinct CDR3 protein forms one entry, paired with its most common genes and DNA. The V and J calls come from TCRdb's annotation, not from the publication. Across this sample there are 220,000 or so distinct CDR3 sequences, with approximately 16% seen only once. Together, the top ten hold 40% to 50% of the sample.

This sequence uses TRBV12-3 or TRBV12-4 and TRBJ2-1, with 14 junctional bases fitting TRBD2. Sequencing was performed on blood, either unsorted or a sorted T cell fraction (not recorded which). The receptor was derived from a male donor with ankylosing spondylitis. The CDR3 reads CASSSGLAGVCEQFF. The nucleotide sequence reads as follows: TGTGCCAGCAGTTCGGGACTAGCGGGAGTGTGTGAGCAGTTCTTC.